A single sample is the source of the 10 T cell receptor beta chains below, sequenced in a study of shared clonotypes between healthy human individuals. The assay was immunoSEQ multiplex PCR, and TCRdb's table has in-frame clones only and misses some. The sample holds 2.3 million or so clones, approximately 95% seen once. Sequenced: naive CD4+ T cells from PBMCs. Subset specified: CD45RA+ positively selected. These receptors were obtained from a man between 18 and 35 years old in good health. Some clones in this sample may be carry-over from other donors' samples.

CDR3 loop: CASSLAVKVGDTQYF. As DNA, the CDR3 is TGTGCCAGCAGCTTGGCAGTAAAAGTTGGAGATACGCAGTATTTT. The chain is built from TRBV5-4 and TRBJ2-3; the D is unclear. The CDR3 contains 15 residues. The germline CDR1 and CDR2 sequences are SGHNT and YYREEE (reference sequence). V dropped 0 bases and J dropped 5 bases, with 13 bases sitting between them.

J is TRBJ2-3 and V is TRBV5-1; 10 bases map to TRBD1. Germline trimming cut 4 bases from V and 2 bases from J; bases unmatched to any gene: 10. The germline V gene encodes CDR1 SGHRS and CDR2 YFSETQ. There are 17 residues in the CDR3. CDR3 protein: CASSTQGQGLSTDTQYF. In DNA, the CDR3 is TGCGCCAGCAGCACCCAGGGACAGGGGTTGTCCACAGATACGCAGTATTTT.

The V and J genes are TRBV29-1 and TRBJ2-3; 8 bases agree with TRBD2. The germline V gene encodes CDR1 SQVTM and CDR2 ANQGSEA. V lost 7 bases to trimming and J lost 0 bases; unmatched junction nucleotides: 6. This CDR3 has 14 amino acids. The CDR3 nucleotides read TGCAGCGCTATTAGCGGGACTAGCACAGATACGCAGTATTTT. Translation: CSAISGTSTDTQYF.

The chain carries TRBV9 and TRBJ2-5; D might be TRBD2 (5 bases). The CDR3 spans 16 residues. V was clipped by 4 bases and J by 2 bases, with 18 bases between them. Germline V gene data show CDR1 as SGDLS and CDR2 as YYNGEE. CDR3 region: CASSPLGSAPQETQYF. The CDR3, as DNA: TGTGCCAGCAGCCCATTGGGTAGCGCGCCGCAAGAGACCCAGTACTTC.

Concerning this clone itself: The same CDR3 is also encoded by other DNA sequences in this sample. The CDR3 DNA follows: TGCGCCAGCAGCTTGGGACAGGTAACAGATACGCAGTATTTT. Protein product: CASSLGQVTDTQYF. The V gene is TRBV5-1, the J gene TRBJ2-3; tentative D call: TRBD1 (6 bases). This CDR3 is built from 14 residues. The V end lost 0 bases, the J end lost 3 bases, and 8 bases lay between the germline ends. Per germline, CDR1 SGHRS and CDR2 YFSETQ.

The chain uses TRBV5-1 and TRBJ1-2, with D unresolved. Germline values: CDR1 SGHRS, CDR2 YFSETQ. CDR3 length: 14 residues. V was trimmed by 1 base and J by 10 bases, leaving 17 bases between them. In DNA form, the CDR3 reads TGCGCCAGCAGCTTGAGTCGGGCCAGATTGGACTACACCTTC. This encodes CASSLSRARLDYTF.

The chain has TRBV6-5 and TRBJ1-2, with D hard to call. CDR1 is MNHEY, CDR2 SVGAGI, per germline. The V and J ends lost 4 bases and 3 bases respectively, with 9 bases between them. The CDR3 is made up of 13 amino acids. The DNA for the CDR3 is TGTGCCAGCAGTTTTGGGCCGGACTATGGCTACACCTTC. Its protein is CASSFGPDYGYTF.

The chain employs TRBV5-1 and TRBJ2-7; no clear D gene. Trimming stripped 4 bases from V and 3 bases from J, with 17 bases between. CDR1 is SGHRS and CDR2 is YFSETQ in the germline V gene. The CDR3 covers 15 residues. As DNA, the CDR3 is TGCGCCAGCAGCAGCGTAGCCACTGCCGGCTACGAGCAGTACTTC. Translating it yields CASSSVATAGYEQYF.

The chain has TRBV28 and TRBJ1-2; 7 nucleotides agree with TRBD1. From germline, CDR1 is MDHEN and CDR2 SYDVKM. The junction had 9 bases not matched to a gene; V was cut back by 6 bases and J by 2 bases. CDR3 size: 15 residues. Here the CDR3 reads CASSPIPQGNYGYTF. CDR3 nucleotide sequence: TGTGCCAGCAGCCCTATCCCACAGGGGAACTATGGCTACACCTTC.

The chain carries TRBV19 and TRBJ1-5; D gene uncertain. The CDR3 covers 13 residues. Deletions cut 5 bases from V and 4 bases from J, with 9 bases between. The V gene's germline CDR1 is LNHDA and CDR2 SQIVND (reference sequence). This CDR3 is CASSFPFNQPQHF. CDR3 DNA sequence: TGTGCCAGTAGTTTCCCCTTTAATCAGCCCCAGCATTTT.